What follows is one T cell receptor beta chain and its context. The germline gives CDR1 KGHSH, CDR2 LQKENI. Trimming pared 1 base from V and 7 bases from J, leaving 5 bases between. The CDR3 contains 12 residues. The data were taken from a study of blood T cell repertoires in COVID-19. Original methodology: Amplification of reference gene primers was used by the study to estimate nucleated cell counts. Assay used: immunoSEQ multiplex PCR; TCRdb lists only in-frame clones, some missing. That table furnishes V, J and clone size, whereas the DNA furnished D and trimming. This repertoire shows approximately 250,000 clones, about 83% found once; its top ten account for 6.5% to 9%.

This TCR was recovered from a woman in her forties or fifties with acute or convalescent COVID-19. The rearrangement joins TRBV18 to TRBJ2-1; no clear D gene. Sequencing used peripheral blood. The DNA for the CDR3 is TGTGCCAGCTCACCACGAGAAAATGAGCAGTTCTTC. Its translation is CASSPRENEQFF.